One sample yielded the 12 T cell receptor beta chains listed below, sequenced in a study of shared clonotypes between healthy human individuals. Method: immunoSEQ multiplex PCR; TCRdb's copy keeps in-frame clones and lacks some. The repertoire has 550,000 to 850,000 clones, 72% of them found once; the top ten carry approximately 1.8%. The sequenced sample consisted of memory CD4+ T cells sorted from blood. Subset described: CD45RA-negative fraction. All receptors derive from a woman in her 30s in good health.

V usage is TRBV7-3 and J usage is TRBJ2-2, with 7 nucleotides matching TRBD2. Trimming removed 5 bases from V and 5 bases from J; junction bases left unmatched: 11. Germline loops: CDR1 SGHTA, CDR2 FQGTGA. This CDR3 comprises 16 residues. In DNA form, the CDR3 reads TGTGCCAGCAGCCCCGGTCTGGGGGGGAGGACCGGGGAGCTGTTTTTT. It is translated as CASSPGLGGRTGELFF. Filled out from reference TRBV7-3 and TRBJ2-2, the complete variable domain reads GAGVSQTPSNKVTEKGKYVELRCDPISGHTALYWYRQSLGQGPEFLIYFQGTGAADDSGLPNDRFFAVRPEGSVSTLKIQRTERGDSAVYLCASSPGLGGRTGELFFGEGSRLTVL.

The rearrangement uses TRBV6-1 and TRBJ1-5, with TRBD1 as a possible D gene (5 bases). Trimming took off 3 bases at V and 5 bases at J, with 14 bases between the two ends. The CDR3 covers 15 residues. Germline V gene lookup returns CDR1 MNHNS and CDR2 SASEGT. The CDR3 bases are TGTGCCAGCAGTGATGTCCAGGAGGGGTATCAGCCCCAGCATTTT. It specifies CASSDVQEGYQPQHF.

This chain links TRBV28 with TRBJ1-3, with 9 bases that match TRBD1. After removal of 0 bases from V and 3 bases from J, the junction contained 6 bases not matched to a gene. The length of the CDR3 is 17 residues. Germline V CDR1 and CDR2: MDHEN, SYDVKM. The CDR3 DNA is TGTGCCAGCAGTTTATGGGGCCCGGGACAGGGTGGAAACACCATATATTTT. Translation gives CASSLWGPGQGGNTIYF.

This clone was seen only once. V usage is TRBV28 and J usage is TRBJ1-4; D not certain. V lost 6 bases and J 1 base, leaving 9 bases between the germline ends. This CDR3 is built from 14 residues. Germline V gene lookup returns CDR1 MDHEN and CDR2 SYDVKM. The CDR3 spells CASSRILTNEKLFF. As DNA, the CDR3 is TGTGCCAGCAGCCGTATACTAACTAATGAAAAACTGTTTTTT.

The gene calls are TRBV11-3 and TRBJ2-1, with D unclear. The CDR3 runs to 11 residues. Trimming stripped 4 bases from V and 9 bases from J, with 7 bases between. The V gene's germline CDR1 is SGHNT and CDR2 YENEEA. The CDR3 nucleotides are TGTGCCAGCAGCTCTGATCGTGAGCAGTTCTTC. This gives the protein CASSSDREQFF.

The rearrangement links TRBV28 to TRBJ1-1; D is unclear. Trimming took off 6 bases at V and 1 base at J, with 15 bases between the two ends. The CDR3 runs 15 residues. CDR1 and CDR2 (germline): MDHEN, SYDVKM. The CDR3 sequence is CASRPRRPPNTEAFF. The CDR3 DNA sequence: TGTGCCAGCAGACCCAGACGGCCCCCGAACACTGAAGCTTTCTTT.

The chain couples TRBV5-5 to TRBJ2-5; tentatively, D is TRBD2 (6 bases). Trimming cost V 1 base and J 4 bases, with 23 bases left between them. Germline-derived CDR1 and CDR2 are SGHKS and YYEKEE (reference sequence). The CDR3 has 18 residues. The CDR3 protein is CASSLRVRALGGLETQYF. DNA of the CDR3: TGTGCCAGCAGCTTGCGGGTTAGGGCCCTCGGAGGGCTAGAGACCCAGTACTTC.

The chain couples TRBV7-2 to TRBJ1-5, with TRBD1 matching over 7 bases. Germline-derived CDR1 and CDR2 are SGHTA and FQGNSA. Trimming removed 5 bases from V and 4 bases from J; junction bases left unmatched: 8. The CDR3 is 15 residues long. The CDR3 nucleotides are TGTGCCAGCAGCCGGGATACAGGGGTAAATCAGCCCCAGCATTTT. The encoded protein is CASSRDTGVNQPQHF.

The chain is built from TRBV28 and TRBJ2-5, with D perhaps TRBD2 (6 bases). This CDR3 contains 15 residues. Germline-derived CDR1 and CDR2 are MDHEN and SYDVKM. V lost 5 bases and J 3 bases, leaving 16 bases between the germline ends. The CDR3 sequence: CASSPQLAGKETQYF. In DNA, the CDR3 is TGTGCCAGCAGTCCACAACTGGCGGGAAAAGAGACCCAGTACTTC.

The rearrangement joins TRBV5-1 to TRBJ2-2; maybe TRBD2 (6 bases). Trimming shortened V by 4 bases and J by 7 bases, and 14 bases separated the two germline ends. Germline V gene lookup returns CDR1 SGHRS and CDR2 YFSETQ. The CDR3 extends over 14 amino acids. CDR3 region: CASSHIADSGELFF. CDR3 nucleotide sequence: TGCGCCAGCAGCCACATAGCGGATAGCGGGGAGCTGTTTTTT.

The chain recombines TRBV27 with TRBJ2-3; 9 bases map to TRBD1. This CDR3 region has 16 residues. CDR1 is MNHEY and CDR2 is SMNVEV in the germline V gene (reference sequence). V lost 7 bases, J lost 7 bases, and 15 bases stayed unmatched. CDR3 sequence reads: CASTNFPGQGLNTQYF. In nucleotides, the CDR3 is TGTGCCAGCACCAATTTCCCGGGACAGGGTCTGAATACGCAGTATTTT.

The rearrangement links TRBV2 to TRBJ1-3, with TRBD1 matching 7 bases. The CDR3 loop spans 15 amino acids. Germline CDR1 reads SNHLY; CDR2 reads FYNNEI. The V segment lost 5 bases and the J segment 4 bases; nucleotides outside the gene matches: 8. The CDR3 spells CASSTQGTTGNTIYF. The CDR3 bases are TGTGCCAGCAGTACACAGGGGACTACGGGAAACACCATATATTTT.